These 15 T cell receptor beta chains were all obtained from the same sample, sequenced in a study of blood T cell repertoires in COVID-19. Using immunoSEQ multiplex PCR, the repertoire was profiled, and TCRdb retains in-frame clones only, with some absent. The sample holds approximately 300,000 clones, approximately 84% seen once. The specimen was PBMCs or T cells enriched from blood (not recorded which). These receptors came from a woman aged 18-30 years who had recovered from COVID-19.

The CDR3 nucleotides read TGTGCCAGCTCACCCCGGGGGGGACCAACTAATGAAAAACTGTTTTTT. Amino acids: CASSPRGGPTNEKLFF. V and J are TRBV18 and TRBJ1-4; tentative D call: TRBD1 (5 bases). With 3 bases removed from V and 0 bases from J, the gap between germline ends came to 11 bases. This CDR3 spans 16 amino acids. CDR1 is KGHSH, CDR2 LQKENI, per germline. The complete variable domain, with remaining parts taken from reference TRBV18 and TRBJ1-4, reads NAGVMQNPRHLVRRRGQEARLRCSPMKGHSHVYWYRQLPEEGLKFMVYLQKENIIDESGMPKERFSAEFPKEGPSILRIQQVVRGDSAAYFCASSPRGGPTNEKLFFGSGTQLSVL.

The gene calls are TRBV5-4 and TRBJ2-5; TRBD1 might be the D (5 bases). Trimming took off 4 bases at V and 2 bases at J, with 9 bases between the two ends. The CDR3 runs to 13 residues. CDR1 is SGHNT and CDR2 is YYREEE in the germline V gene (reference sequence). CDR3 in amino acids: CASSPGFQETQYF. CDR3 DNA sequence: TGTGCCAGCAGCCCAGGGTTTCAAGAGACCCAGTACTTC. The complete variable domain, with remaining parts taken from reference TRBV5-4 and TRBJ2-5, reads ETGVTQSPTHLIKTRGQQVTLRCSSQSGHNTVSWYQQALGQGPQFIFQYYREEENGRGNFPPRFSGLQFPNYSSELNVNALELDDSALYLCASSPGFQETQYFGPGTRLLVL.

The genes are TRBV6-1 and TRBJ1-1, with D maybe TRBD1 (5 bases). CDR3 length equals 16 residues. V lost 4 bases and J lost 2, with 17 bases in between. Germline CDR1 reads MNHNS; CDR2 reads SASEGT. The CDR3 nucleotides read TGTGCCAGCAGTGGCTTCTTTGGGGCCGTTAACACTGAAGCTTTCTTT. This gives the protein CASSGFFGAVNTEAFF.

This clone was found a few times. The chain couples TRBV29-1 to TRBJ1-5, with 12 bases lining up with TRBD1. CDR3 size: 15 residues. Trimming took 5 bases from V and 6 from J; bases not matched to a gene: 8. The V gene's germline CDR1 is SQVTM and CDR2 ANQGSEA. The CDR3 DNA follows: TGCAGCGTTTCTACCGGGACAGGGGGCATTCAGCCCCAGCATTTT. This sequence encodes CSVSTGTGGIQPQHF.

V usage is TRBV2 and J usage is TRBJ2-5, with unresolved D. The CDR3 is 12 amino acids. V was pared by 5 bases and J by 5 bases, with 9 bases between. Per germline, CDR1 SNHLY and CDR2 FYNNEI. The CDR3 loop reads CASSMVRETQYF. The DNA of the CDR3 is TGTGCCAGCAGTATGGTTCGGGAGACCCAGTACTTC.

V and J are TRBV7-2 and TRBJ2-5; D is unclear. Trimming pared 1 base from V and 1 base from J, leaving 13 bases between. The CDR3 is 16 amino acids. CDR1 and CDR2 (germline): SGHTA, FQGNSA. The DNA for the CDR3 is TGTGCCAGCAGCTTAGGTTTCGGTGGGCCCCAAGAGACCCAGTACTTC. Translating it yields CASSLGFGGPQETQYF.

The chain joins TRBV5-4 to TRBJ2-7; the D is unclear. Germline assignment: CDR1 SGHNT and CDR2 YYREEE (reference sequence). V lost 4 bases to trimming and J lost 0 bases, with 5 bases between them. The CDR3 length is 12 residues. CDR3 amino acids: CASSPNSYEQYF. The CDR3 nucleotides read TGTGCCAGCAGCCCCAACTCCTACGAGCAGTACTTC.

This chain connects TRBV7-2 to TRBJ2-7; 15 nucleotides align to TRBD2. The CDR3 has 17 amino acids. Trimming took 4 bases from V and 4 from J; bases not matched to a gene: 8. Germline V CDR1 and CDR2: SGHTA, FQGNSA. CDR3 DNA sequence: TGTGCCAGCAGCTCCCAGGGACTAGCGGGAGGATCTTACGAGCAGTACTTC. The encoded protein is CASSSQGLAGGSYEQYF.

This clone came up once. A much more abundant neighbour one base away suggests this may be a read error. The chain recombines TRBV7-9 with TRBJ1-1; no definite D call. CDR3 length: 13 amino acids. In germline, CDR1 is SEHNR, CDR2 FQNEAQ (reference sequence). CDR3 sequence: CVSSLVRHTEAFF. DNA of the CDR3: TGTGTCAGCAGCTTAGTCAGGCACACTGAAGCTTTCTTT.

The chain is built from TRBV9 and TRBJ2-1; 12 bases match TRBD2. CDR3 length equals 15 residues. CDR1 SGDLS and CDR2 YYNGEE come from the germline V gene. The V segment lost 0 bases and the J segment 10 bases; nucleotides outside the gene matches: 5. Here the CDR3 reads CASSVDLAGGREQFF. As DNA, the CDR3 is TGTGCCAGCAGCGTAGATCTAGCGGGGGGGCGGGAGCAGTTCTTC.

This chain connects TRBV9 to TRBJ2-7; 14 bases agree with TRBD2. The V segment lost 6 bases and the J segment 5 bases; nucleotides outside the gene matches: 10. The CDR3 is made up of 16 amino acids. Germline CDR1 SGDLS, CDR2 YYNGEE. The CDR3 spells CASTRGTSGSKNEQYF. In DNA form, the CDR3 reads TGTGCCAGCACACGCGGGACTAGCGGGAGCAAGAACGAGCAGTACTTC.

The chain employs TRBV21-1 and TRBJ1-5. TRBV21-1 represents a pseudogene. The CDR3 extends over 16 amino acids. The chain's CDR3 is CASSKDEGLSSQPQHF. The CDR3 coding sequence is TGTGCCAGCAGCAAAGACGAGGGCCTAAGCTCTCAGCCCCAGCATTTT.

The V and J genes are TRBV7-3 and TRBJ2-3; 14 bases map to TRBD2. The ends lost 3 bases at V and 3 bases at J; junction bases unmatched: 5. Germline assignment: CDR1 SGHTA and CDR2 FQGTGA. The CDR3 is made up of 17 amino acids. This CDR3 is CASSLGLAGEGTDTQYF. The CDR3 coding sequence is TGTGCCAGCAGCTTGGGACTAGCGGGAGAAGGAACAGATACGCAGTATTTT.

This clone was detected once. The J gene is TRBJ2-7, the V gene TRBV5-1, with a possible D match to TRBD1 (6 bases). The CDR3 covers 15 residues. The V end was cut by 1 base, the J end by 0 bases, with 11 bases between. Germline values: CDR1 SGHRS, CDR2 YFSETQ. In DNA form, the CDR3 reads TGCGCCAGCAGCTTGACGAGGACAGCCTCCTACGAGCAGTACTTC. Amino acids: CASSLTRTASYEQYF.

This chain uses TRBV5-4 with TRBJ2-1; no firm D call. The V and J ends lost 0 bases and 8 bases respectively, with 12 bases between them. CDR1 is SGHNT and CDR2 is YYREEE in the germline V gene (reference sequence). CDR3 length equals 14 residues. CDR3 nucleotide sequence: TGTGCCAGCAGCTTGGACCCACCGGTCTATGAGCAGTTCTTC. This gives the protein CASSLDPPVYEQFF.